This is a list of T cell receptor beta chains from one sample in a study of T-cell reconstitution after alpha-beta-depleted transplantation in children. TCRdb called the PCR reads again in MiXCR, with one record for every CDR3 protein. The data contain 490,000 or so distinct CDR3 sequences, roughly an eighth of them singletons. Sequenced material: PBMCs from the stem cell graft donor, taken from the stem cell graft. Receptor source: a human donor who donated a stem cell graft to a child with combined immunodeficiency. Each CDR3 is given without its conserved first and last residue. Size is stated for part of the rows, as once, few or many counts, or as a class when the clone is expanded.

clone_size j_call v_call cdr3_aa
. TRBJ1-5 TRBV5-6 ASSLDRLNQPQH
once TRBJ1-3 TRBV5-1 ALGGSSGNTIY
few TRBJ2-1 TRBV30 AWSIYQTNEQF
many TRBJ1-3 TRBV7-2 ASSLALLSGNTIY
once TRBJ2-1 TRBV7-2 ASRTRGEQF
many TRBJ2-1 TRBV7-9 ASSLPNEQF
. TRBJ2-5 TRBV6-5 ASSYGRYLGTQKTQY
many TRBJ2-3 TRBV6-5 ASRRLGGVDTDTQY
. TRBJ2-1 TRBV6-5 ASSYSRQGHEQF
few TRBJ2-2 TRBV6-1 ASGSSGGGYTGELF
many TRBJ2-3 TRBV2 ASSEGLAGLRATQY
many TRBJ1-5 TRBV20-1 SARPGQGAGGNQPQH
. TRBJ2-1 TRBV12-3/TRBV12-4 ASTSGQAYNEQF
. TRBJ2-1 TRBV7-2 ASSLWRREGEQF
few TRBJ1-2 TRBV29-1 SVELVGSYGYT
medium-sized TRBJ1-1 TRBV7-9 ASSPYSGMNTEAF
few TRBJ2-2 TRBV27 ASSFLENTGELF
few TRBJ2-7 TRBV29-1 SVEDRDSSSSYEQY
few TRBJ2-7 TRBV5-5 ASSEQPYEQY
. TRBJ2-3 TRBV18 ASSPRGTASTDTQY
few TRBJ2-5 TRBV20-1 SAPGQGAPFQETQY